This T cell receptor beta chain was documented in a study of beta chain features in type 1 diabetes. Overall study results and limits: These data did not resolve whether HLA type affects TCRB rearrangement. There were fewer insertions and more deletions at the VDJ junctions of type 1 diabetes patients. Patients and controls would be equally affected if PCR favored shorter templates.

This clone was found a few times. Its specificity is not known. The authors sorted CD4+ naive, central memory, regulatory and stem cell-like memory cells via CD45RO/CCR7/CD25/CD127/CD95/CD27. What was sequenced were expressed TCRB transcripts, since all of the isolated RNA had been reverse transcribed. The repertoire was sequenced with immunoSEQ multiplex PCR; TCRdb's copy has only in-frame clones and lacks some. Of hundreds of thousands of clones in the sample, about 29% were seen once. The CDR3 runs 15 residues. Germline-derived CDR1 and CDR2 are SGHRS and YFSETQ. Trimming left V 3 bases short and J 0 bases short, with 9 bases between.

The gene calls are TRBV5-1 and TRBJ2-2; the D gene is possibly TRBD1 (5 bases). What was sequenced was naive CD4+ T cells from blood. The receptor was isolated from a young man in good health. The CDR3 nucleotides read TGCGCCAGCAGCTACGACAGCGCGAACACCGGGGAGCTGTTTTTT. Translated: CASSYDSANTGELFF.